Listed here are 17 T cell receptor beta chains from one sample, sequenced in a study of patients and donors after allogeneic stem cell transplantation. TCRdb recomputed calls from the RT-PCR reads with MiXCR, one row per CDR3 protein. This table has 100,000 to 120,000 distinct CDR3 sequences, 35% appearing once. The specimen was blood, either unsorted or a sorted T cell fraction (not recorded which). The receptors derive from a human donor who was either an allogeneic HSCT recipient or a stem cell or donor lymphocyte infusion donor (not recorded which). It is not recorded whose cells these are; they may come from a transplant donor.

The chain employs TRBV4-1 and TRBJ2-2; D perhaps matches TRBD1 (6 bases). There are 14 residues in the CDR3. V dropped 6 bases and J dropped 6 bases, with 14 bases sitting between them. Germline values: CDR1 MGHRA, CDR2 YSYEKL. The CDR3 region is CASSLRGSSGELFF. The CDR3 region has the DNA TGCGCCAGCAGTCTAAGGGGGAGTTCCGGGGAGCTGTTTTTT.

This clonotype was counted between two and nine times. This chain links TRBV12-3 or TRBV12-4 with TRBJ1-2; tentative D call: TRBD1 (5 bases). V gave up 3 bases and J gave up 8 bases, with 13 bases separating them. The CDR3 covers 13 residues. The CDR3 loop reads CASSFGGIKGYTF. The CDR3 DNA follows: TGTGCCAGCAGTTTCGGGGGAATTAAAGGCTACACCTTC.

This clonotype was counted a few times. This chain uses TRBV12-3 or TRBV12-4 with TRBJ1-1; no clear D. The V end was cut by 1 base, the J end by 4 bases, with 16 bases between. This CDR3 region has 16 residues. The CDR3 here is CASSLGVGNWGTEAFF. The CDR3 nucleotides are TGTGCCAGCAGTTTAGGGGTTGGGAATTGGGGCACTGAAGCTTTCTTT.

This clonotype was detected a few times. The chain joins TRBV12-3 or TRBV12-4 to TRBJ2-1, with TRBD2 matching over 11 bases. The V and J ends lost 3 bases and 8 bases, in that order; junction bases with no gene match: 3. This CDR3 spans 14 amino acids. This CDR3 reads CASSFGTSGYEQFF. CDR3 nucleotide sequence: TGTGCCAGCAGTTTTGGGACTAGCGGCTATGAGCAGTTCTTC.

This chain connects TRBV4-3 to TRBJ2-2; 9 bases fit TRBD2. Trimming at V came to 6 bases and at J to 2 bases, leaving 4 bases not matched to a gene. The CDR3 has 15 amino acids. In germline, CDR1 is LGHNA, CDR2 YSLEER. As DNA, the CDR3 is TGCGCCAGCAGACTTAGCGGGAGAAACACCGGGGAGCTGTTTTTT. It specifies CASRLSGRNTGELFF.

The rearrangement uses TRBV7-9 and TRBJ1-6; D remains ambiguous. Germline V CDR1 and CDR2: SEHNR, FQNEAQ (reference sequence). The CDR3 runs to 14 residues. The V gene lost 3 bases and the J gene lost 5 bases, with 8 bases spanning the gap. CDR3 residues: CASSFTQNNSPLHF. CDR3 bases: TGTGCCAGCAGCTTTACACAGAATAATTCACCCCTCCACTTT.

This clonotype was counted between two and nine times. The V call is TRBV7-9, the J call TRBJ1-5; D unresolved. V was cut by 6 bases and J by 10 bases, with 16 bases left in between. The CDR3 totals 13 residues. Germline-derived CDR1 and CDR2 are SEHNR and FQNEAQ (reference sequence). The CDR3 loop reads CASRMTRTGPQHF. CDR3 nucleotide sequence: TGTGCCAGCAGGATGACTCGCACCGGACCCCAGCATTTT.

The chain employs TRBV20-1 and TRBJ2-1; D perhaps matches TRBD1 (5 bases). The CDR3 extends over 14 amino acids. CDR1 and CDR2 (germline): DFQATT, SNEGSKA (reference sequence). The V end lost 2 bases, the J end lost 2 bases, and 10 bases lay between the germline ends. In nucleotides, the CDR3 is TGCAGTGCTAGACAGGGTCCCCCCTACAATGAGCAGTTCTTC. Encoded protein: CSARQGPPYNEQFF.

This clonotype was observed a few times. This chain joins TRBV5-1 and TRBJ1-2, with unresolved D. Germline V CDR1 and CDR2: SGHRS, YFSETQ. Trimming removed 4 bases from V and 7 bases from J, with 20 bases in between. This CDR3 is 15 amino acids long. The CDR3 DNA follows: TGCGCCAGCAGCCTCCACTTAGGAGGGCTAGGTGGCTACACCTTC. Amino acids: CASSLHLGGLGGYTF.

This clonotype has more than one count but fewer than ten. V gene TRBV29-1 combines with J gene TRBJ1-1, with 8 bases fitting TRBD1. This CDR3 contains 13 residues. Trimming at V came to 7 bases and at J to 1 base, leaving 5 bases not matched to a gene. Germline assignment: CDR1 SQVTM and CDR2 ANQGSEA. CDR3 DNA: TGCAGCGGGAGACAGGGGCCGAACACTGAAGCTTTCTTT. It specifies CSGRQGPNTEAFF.

This chain uses TRBV7-2 with TRBJ2-3, with D uncertain. V was trimmed by 6 bases and J by 4 bases, leaving 8 bases between them. Germline V gene sequence: CDR1 SGHTA, CDR2 FQGNSA. CDR3 length: 12 amino acids. The CDR3 DNA is TGTGCCAGCAGTCAAAGGGCAGATACGCAGTATTTT. Amino acid sequence: CASSQRADTQYF.

The chain employs TRBV5-1 and TRBJ1-1, with D uncertain. This CDR3 has 14 residues. V was trimmed by 0 bases and J by 6 bases, leaving 12 bases between them. CDR1 is SGHRS, CDR2 YFSETQ, per germline. CDR3: CASSLDGISPEAFF. CDR3 coding DNA: TGCGCCAGCAGCTTGGATGGCATAAGCCCTGAAGCTTTCTTT.

This clonotype was counted only a few times. The chain employs TRBV5-5 and TRBJ1-5, with D possibly matching TRBD1 (6 bases). The CDR3 is made up of 15 amino acids. V lost 6 bases, J lost 3 bases, and 16 bases lay in between. The V gene's germline CDR1 is SGHKS and CDR2 YYEKEE (reference sequence). The CDR3 bases are TGTGCCAGCAAGCCCACAGGGACCTCCAATCAGCCCCAGCATTTT. Residues: CASKPTGTSNQPQHF.

The chain recombines TRBV6-2 or TRBV6-3 with TRBJ2-7, with D unresolved. The CDR3 sequence is 14 residues long. The germline CDR1 and CDR2 sequences are MNHEY and SVGEGT. Trimming pared 7 bases from V and 5 bases from J, leaving 18 bases between. Written as DNA, the CDR3 is TGTGCCAGCACCACCACAGATGCGCGGAACGAGCAGTACTTC. Protein product: CASTTTDARNEQYF.

This clonotype appeared many times. The rearrangement links TRBV5-1 to TRBJ2-3, with 7 positions matching TRBD2. V trimming: 0 bases; J trimming: 4 bases; junction bases outside the gene matches: 8. The germline gives CDR1 SGHRS, CDR2 YFSETQ. The length of the CDR3 is 16 residues. The CDR3 spells CASSLDTGGGADTQYF. CDR3 bases: TGCGCCAGCAGCTTGGATACGGGAGGAGGGGCAGATACGCAGTATTTT.

There are a few counts of this clonotype. The rearrangement uses TRBV6-5 and TRBJ1-1; D is uncertain. The V end was cut by 7 bases, the J end by 5 bases, with 11 bases between. The CDR3 spans 12 residues. The germline gives CDR1 MNHEY, CDR2 SVGAGI. The CDR3 protein is CASKSRATEAFF. The CDR3 DNA is TGTGCCAGCAAGAGTCGGGCGACTGAAGCTTTCTTT.

This clonotype was picked up a small number of times. The chain joins TRBV7-2 to TRBJ2-4; 8 bases fit TRBD2. The J segment lost 13 bases and the V segment lost 5 bases, leaving 22 bases of the junction unmatched. The V gene's germline CDR1 is SGHTA and CDR2 FQGNSA. The CDR3 length is 17 residues. The DNA for the CDR3 is TGTGCCAGCAGCCTTGGTCGTAGTAGCGGGATGATACGGCCCCAGTACTTC. It encodes CASSLGRSSGMIRPQYF.